These 30 T cell receptor beta chains were sequenced from one sample in a study of vaccination and CD4 T cells after COVID-19. Treatment specified: approximately 11-day PBMC culture with coronavirus spike peptide pools or control peptides (ViraFEST assay). With the Oncomine TCR Beta short-read assay, DNA from cultured CD4+ T cells was sequenced. TCRdb redid the calling of the PCR reads with MiXCR, one entry per CDR3 protein. The data show 15,000 or so distinct CDR3 sequences, roughly 22% seen once. The antigens for these receptors are not known. The specimen was CD4+ T cells from blood, cultured in vitro, collected before SARS-CoV-2 vaccination. The receptor set was obtained from a human donor who received a COVID-19 vaccine.

In this sample, this clonotype turned up a few times. This chain uses TRBV10-2 with TRBJ2-7; D is uncertain. Per germline, CDR1 WSHSY and CDR2 SAAADI. The CDR3 is 11 amino acids. The V end was cut by 8 bases, the J end by 4 bases, with 9 bases between. CDR3 nucleotides: TGCGCCAGCCGAGTGAGGTACGAGCAGTACTTC. Encoded protein: CASRVRYEQYF.

The chain links TRBV20-1 to TRBJ2-3; 9 bases line up with TRBD1. The CDR3 runs to 15 residues. V trimming: 6 bases; J trimming: 5 bases; junction bases outside the gene matches: 12. In germline, CDR1 is DFQATT, CDR2 SNEGSKA (reference sequence). This CDR3 is CSAVQLTGGLDTQYF. CDR3 nucleotide sequence: TGCAGTGCCGTTCAACTGACAGGGGGTCTAGATACGCAGTATTTT.

This sequence joins TRBV3-1 and TRBJ1-5, with 8 bases aligning to TRBD1. This CDR3 is built from 14 residues. In germline, CDR1 is LGHDT, CDR2 YNNKEL (reference sequence). The J segment lost 7 bases and the V segment lost 5 bases, leaving 7 bases of the junction unmatched. The CDR3 DNA is TGTGCCAGCAGCGATACAGGGGGGGTGCAGCCCCAGCATTTT. Protein: CASSDTGGVQPQHF. Full variable domain (remainder filled in from reference TRBV3-1 and TRBJ1-5): DTAVSQTPKYLVTQMGNDKSIKCEQNLGHDTMYWYKQDSKKFLKIMFSYNNKELIINETVPNRFSPKSPDKAHLNLHINSLELGDSAVYFCASSDTGGVQPQHFGDGTRLSIL.

The rearrangement links TRBV5-1 to TRBJ1-1; no firm D call. V shed 6 bases and J shed 0 bases, with 12 bases lying between them. The CDR3 covers 14 residues. Per the germline V gene, CDR1 is SGHRS and CDR2 is YFSETQ. CDR3 sequence reads: CASNLLEMNTEAFF. CDR3 DNA sequence: TGCGCCAGCAACCTGCTCGAGATGAACACTGAAGCTTTCTTT.

This clonotype was recorded a few times. This chain connects TRBV5-4 to TRBJ2-3, with a tentative D call TRBD1 (5 bases). The ends were cut back, 4 bases at V and 2 bases at J, with 14 bases in the middle. The CDR3 is 15 amino acids. In germline, CDR1 is SGHNT, CDR2 YYREEE (reference sequence). Here the CDR3 reads CASSDVLDITDTQYF. The CDR3 DNA is TGTGCCAGCAGCGACGTTTTGGACATCACAGATACGCAGTATTTT.

The chain carries TRBV7-9 and TRBJ1-6; no clear D. Trimming stripped 1 base from V and 0 bases from J, with 10 bases between. This CDR3 is built from 17 residues. Per the germline V gene, CDR1 is SEHNR and CDR2 is FQNEAQ (reference sequence). CDR3: CASSLGVPSSYNSPLHF. DNA of the CDR3: TGTGCCAGCAGCTTAGGAGTCCCGAGCTCCTATAATTCACCCCTCCACTTT.

This clonotype was seen a few times. The genes are TRBV6-1 and TRBJ1-2, with 9 bases matching TRBD1. Germline V gene lookup returns CDR1 MNHNS and CDR2 SASEGT. The CDR3 has 14 residues. The V segment lost 5 bases and the J segment 3 bases; nucleotides outside the gene matches: 4. CDR3 nucleotide sequence: TGTGCCAGCAGTACGGGACAGGGCTACTATGGCTACACCTTC. Protein product: CASSTGQGYYGYTF.

Of note for this clonotype: A much more abundant neighbour one base away suggests this may be a read error. The chain employs TRBV6-1 and TRBJ1-5; 9 bases agree with TRBD1. CDR3 length: 17 residues. CDR1 MNHNS and CDR2 SASEGT come from the germline V gene. The CDR3 region has the DNA TGTGCCAGCAGAGAGGGACAGGGAGTAATTAGCAATCAGTCCCAGCATTTT. This codes for CASREGQGVISNQSQHF.

The chain links TRBV5-1 to TRBJ2-5; 9 bases match TRBD2. After removal of 0 bases from V and 4 bases from J, the junction contained 7 bases not matched to a gene. Germline V lookup: CDR1 SGHRS, CDR2 YFSETQ. The CDR3 consists of 16 residues. The CDR3 DNA reads as TGCGCCAGCAGCTTGGAGGGCGGGGGGGCCGGAGAGACCCAGTACTTC. Translation gives CASSLEGGGAGETQYF.

In regard to this clonotype: Just one base apart from a much larger clone, this may be a read error. V gene TRBV27 combines with J gene TRBJ1-2, with 9 bases aligning to TRBD1. CDR1 and CDR2 (germline): MNHEY, SMNVEV (reference sequence). The CDR3 is made up of 11 amino acids. The CDR3 nucleotides are TGTGCGGGGACAGGGAGCTATGGCTACACCTTC. Amino acids: CAGTGSYGYTF.

This clonotype was counted a few times. The V and J genes are TRBV18 and TRBJ1-6; no clear D gene. V was pared by 2 bases and J by 8 bases, with 7 bases between. The CDR3 sequence is 13 residues long. Germline CDR1 KGHSH, CDR2 LQKENI. In DNA form, the CDR3 reads TGTGCCAGCTCACCAGGGGAGGATTCACCCCTCCACTTT. It translates to CASSPGEDSPLHF.

In this sample, this clonotype is medium-sized (0.01 to 0.1%). This chain uses TRBV27 with TRBJ1-2, with 7 bases aligning to TRBD1. The germline CDR1 and CDR2 sequences are MNHEY and SMNVEV (reference sequence). After removal of 5 bases from V and 4 bases from J, the junction contained 13 bases not matched to a gene. This CDR3 contains 16 residues. CDR3 loop: CASSITGAHSPYGYTF. DNA of the CDR3: TGTGCCAGCAGTATCACAGGGGCGCACTCGCCCTATGGCTACACCTTC.

The rearrangement uses TRBV12-3 or TRBV12-4 and TRBJ2-7, with 7 bases that match TRBD1. V lost 5 bases to trimming and J lost 8 bases; unmatched junction nucleotides: 15. The length of the CDR3 is 15 residues. CDR3 region: CASSVDGTAGSQQYF. The CDR3 bases are TGTGCCAGCAGTGTCGACGGGACAGCCGGCTCTCAGCAGTACTTC.

The chain uses TRBV20-1 and TRBJ2-2; D not resolved. V was cut by 7 bases and J by 8 bases, with 14 bases left in between. The CDR3 consists of 12 residues. Germline V lookup: CDR1 DFQATT, CDR2 SNEGSKA (reference sequence). CDR3 loop: CSVVAGMGELFF. CDR3 nucleotide sequence: TGCAGTGTAGTAGCTGGGATGGGGGAGCTGTTTTTT.

This clonotype is labeled as medium-sized. This sequence joins TRBV6-5 and TRBJ1-2; D is possibly TRBD1 (6 bases). V was pared by 4 bases and J by 4 bases, with 16 bases between. Germline V gene data show CDR1 as MNHEY and CDR2 as SVGAGI. The CDR3 runs 15 residues. The CDR3 spells CASSSGRGLVYGYTF. The CDR3 region has the DNA TGTGCCAGCAGTTCCGGCAGGGGATTAGTCTATGGCTACACCTTC.

This clonotype has a handful of counts. The chain joins TRBV6-1 to TRBJ1-4; 8 bases align to TRBD1. This CDR3 has 14 residues. Trimming took 5 bases from V and 5 from J; bases not matched to a gene: 4. In germline, CDR1 is MNHNS, CDR2 SASEGT. The CDR3, as DNA: TGTGCCAGCAGTCCGGGACAGGTGAATGAAAAACTGTTTTTT. This gives the protein CASSPGQVNEKLFF.

V is TRBV24-1 and J is TRBJ2-1, with 10 bases aligning to TRBD2. This CDR3 has 19 residues. CDR1 and CDR2 (germline): KGHDR, SFDVKD. The junction had 12 bases not matched to a gene; V was cut back by 1 base and J by 4 bases. The CDR3 protein is CATSDLVAGGVREYNEQFF. CDR3 nucleotide sequence: TGTGCCACCAGTGATTTAGTAGCGGGGGGCGTTCGAGAATACAATGAGCAGTTCTTC.

This clonotype occurred a few times. The rearrangement uses TRBV2 and TRBJ1-1; D gene unclear. The CDR3 runs to 11 residues. Trimming took 2 bases from V and 9 from J, leaving 7 bases between them. From germline, CDR1 is SNHLY and CDR2 FYNNEI. Here the CDR3 DNA reads TGTGCCAGCAGTGAACAGGTGCAAGCTTTCTTT. It translates to CASSEQVQAFF.

The chain couples TRBV5-1 to TRBJ2-7; D is undetermined. The germline gives CDR1 SGHRS, CDR2 YFSETQ. The CDR3 runs to 14 residues. V lost 0 bases to trimming and J lost 3 bases, with 10 bases between them. The CDR3 coding sequence is TGCGCCAGCAGCTTGGCAGGACCAGGCTACGAGCAGTACTTC. Amino acid sequence: CASSLAGPGYEQYF.

This clonotype is categorized as medium-sized (0.01 to 0.1%). The chain has TRBV15 and TRBJ2-5, with TRBD2 matching over 14 bases. Germline V gene sequence: CDR1 LNHNV, CDR2 YYDKDF (reference sequence). Trimming removed 3 bases from V and 4 bases from J; junction bases left unmatched: 7. This CDR3 is built from 17 residues. The CDR3 coding sequence is TGTGCCACCAGCAGGACTAGCGGGGGGGTAAAAGGAGAGACCCAGTACTTC. This encodes CATSRTSGGVKGETQYF. The entire variable domain, with the rest obtained from reference TRBV15 and TRBJ2-5, is as follows: DAMVIQNPRYQVTQFGKPVTLSCSQTLNHNVMYWYQQKSSQAPKLLFHYYDKDFNNEADTPDNFQSRRPNTSFCFLDIRSPGLGDTAMYLCATSRTSGGVKGETQYFGPGTRLLVL.

In its sample, this clonotype was seen a few times. J is TRBJ2-5 and V is TRBV4-2; tentatively, D is TRBD2 (7 bases). This CDR3 has 17 amino acids. Trimming shortened V by 0 bases and J by 5 bases, and 19 bases separated the two germline ends. CDR1 and CDR2 (germline): LGHNA, YNFKEQ. The DNA of the CDR3 is TGTGCCAGCAGCCAAGATCAGGGGCTCGGGGAGGGTGAGACCCAGTACTTC. The encoded protein is CASSQDQGLGEGETQYF.

This clonotype appeared a few times. The chain links TRBV29-1 to TRBJ1-2; 7 positions match TRBD1. The CDR3 runs to 13 residues. Germline lookup yields CDR1 SQVTM and CDR2 ANQGSEA. The junction had 4 bases not matched to a gene; V was cut back by 2 bases and J by 4 bases. CDR3 nucleotide sequence: TGCAGCGTTGAATGGGACAGACCCTATGGCTACACCTTC. Encoded protein: CSVEWDRPYGYTF.

Only a few counts were recorded for this clonotype. CDR3 residues: CASSLRQGGRTEAFF. Here the CDR3 DNA reads TGTGCCAGCAGTTTACGACAGGGGGGTCGCACTGAAGCTTTCTTT. The chain carries TRBV12-3 or TRBV12-4 and TRBJ1-1, with TRBD1 matching over 9 bases. There are 15 residues in the CDR3. J was trimmed by 4 bases and V by 2 bases; bases with no gene match: 5.

The rearrangement uses TRBV30 and TRBJ2-1; D is unresolved. This CDR3 comprises 13 residues. In germline, CDR1 is GTSNPN, CDR2 SVGIG (reference sequence). Trimming pared 3 bases from V and 0 bases from J, leaving 6 bases between. CDR3: CAWRIFSYNEQFF. The CDR3 nucleotides are TGTGCCTGGAGAATATTCTCCTACAATGAGCAGTTCTTC.

The rearrangement joins TRBV10-3 to TRBJ2-3; 11 nucleotides agree with TRBD2. Germline lookup yields CDR1 ENHRY and CDR2 SYGVKD. This CDR3 contains 17 residues. The J segment lost 6 bases and the V segment lost 3 bases, leaving 11 bases of the junction unmatched. The CDR3 bases are TGTGCCATCAGTGAAACCCTAGGGACTAGCGGCTCCGATACGCAGTATTTT. It encodes CAISETLGTSGSDTQYF.

V and J are TRBV20-1 and TRBJ1-1; 7 bases are a match to TRBD1. Per germline, CDR1 DFQATT and CDR2 SNEGSKA (reference sequence). The CDR3 sequence is 11 residues long. J lost 8 bases, V lost 1 base, and 1 base had no gene match. The CDR3 spells CSARADREAFF. CDR3 coding DNA: TGCAGTGCTAGAGCGGACAGGGAAGCTTTCTTT.

This clonotype was observed a few times. The chain has TRBV12-3 or TRBV12-4 and TRBJ2-3; maybe TRBD1 (5 bases). The CDR3 has 14 amino acids. V was shortened by 7 bases and J by 5 bases, with 16 bases between the two germline ends. CDR3 in amino acids: CASTQGRGGDTQYF. The CDR3 DNA sequence: TGTGCCAGCACCCAAGGAAGGGGCGGAGATACGCAGTATTTT.

The chain links TRBV5-1 to TRBJ1-5; D possibly corresponds to TRBD1 (6 bases). Germline assignment: CDR1 SGHRS and CDR2 YFSETQ. This CDR3 has 17 residues. Trimming shortened V by 4 bases and J by 6 bases, and 23 bases separated the two germline ends. The CDR3 is CASSTASGTQKGQPQHF. The CDR3 region has the DNA TGCGCCAGCAGCACCGCTTCCGGGACACAAAAGGGTCAGCCCCAGCATTTT.

This clonotype has just a few counts. This chain uses TRBV9 with TRBJ2-3; perhaps TRBD2 as D (6 bases). Per the germline V gene, CDR1 is SGDLS and CDR2 is YYNGEE. Between the trimmed V and J ends, which lost 3 bases and 1 base, there was a span of 12 bases. CDR3 length: 15 amino acids. The CDR3 nucleotides read TGTGCCAGCAGCGGGATCACGGGGGGCACAGATACGCAGTATTTT. Translated, it gives CASSGITGGTDTQYF.

The chain is built from TRBV6-1 and TRBJ1-2; the D is unclear. The CDR3 sequence is 15 residues long. CDR1 is MNHNS, CDR2 SASEGT, per germline. V lost 2 bases, J lost 0 bases, and 10 bases lay in between. The CDR3 is CASSEIIQSNYGYTF. The CDR3 region has the DNA TGTGCCAGCAGTGAAATTATACAATCTAACTATGGCTACACCTTC.